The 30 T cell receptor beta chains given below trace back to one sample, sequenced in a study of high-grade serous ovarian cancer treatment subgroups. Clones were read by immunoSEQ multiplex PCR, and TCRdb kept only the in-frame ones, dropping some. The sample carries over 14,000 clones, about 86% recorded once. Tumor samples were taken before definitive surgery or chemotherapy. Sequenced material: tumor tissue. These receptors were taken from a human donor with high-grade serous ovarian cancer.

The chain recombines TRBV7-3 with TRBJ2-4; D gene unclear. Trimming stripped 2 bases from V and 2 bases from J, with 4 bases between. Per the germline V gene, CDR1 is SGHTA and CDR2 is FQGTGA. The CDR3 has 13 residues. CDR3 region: CASSLGPKNIQYF. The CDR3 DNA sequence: TGTGCCAGCAGCTTAGGCCCCAAAAACATTCAGTACTTC. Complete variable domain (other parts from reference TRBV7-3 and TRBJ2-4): GAGVSQTPSNKVTEKGKYVELRCDPISGHTALYWYRQSLGQGPEFLIYFQGTGAADDSGLPNDRFFAVRPEGSVSTLKIQRTERGDSAVYLCASSLGPKNIQYFGAGTRLSVL.

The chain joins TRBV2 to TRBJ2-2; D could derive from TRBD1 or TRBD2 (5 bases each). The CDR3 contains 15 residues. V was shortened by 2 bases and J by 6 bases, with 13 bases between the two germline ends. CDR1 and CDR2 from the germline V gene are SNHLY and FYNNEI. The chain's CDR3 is CASSERGVQPGELFF. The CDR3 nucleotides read TGTGCCAGCAGTGAACGAGGGGTTCAGCCCGGGGAGCTGTTTTTT. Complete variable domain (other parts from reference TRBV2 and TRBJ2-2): EPEVTQTPSHQVTQMGQEVILRCVPISNHLYFYWYRQILGQKVEFLVSFYNNEISEKSEIFDDQFSVERPDGSNFTLKIRSTKLEDSAMYFCASSERGVQPGELFFGEGSRLTVL.

This chain's CDR3 is CASRKGYNEQFF. CDR3 bases: TGTGCCAGCAGGAAAGGGTACAATGAGCAGTTCTTC. The V and J genes are TRBV11-1 and TRBJ2-1; no clear D. The CDR3 has 12 amino acids. Trimming removed 6 bases from V and 4 bases from J, with 7 bases in between. The germline CDR1 and CDR2 sequences are SGHAT and FQDESV (reference sequence).

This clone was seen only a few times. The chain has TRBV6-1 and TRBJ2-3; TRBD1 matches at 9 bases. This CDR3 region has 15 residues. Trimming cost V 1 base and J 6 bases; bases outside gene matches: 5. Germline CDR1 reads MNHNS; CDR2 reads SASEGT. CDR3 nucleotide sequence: TGTGCCAGCAGTGAAGGGACAGGGGAGGGGGATACGCAGTATTTT. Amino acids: CASSEGTGEGDTQYF.

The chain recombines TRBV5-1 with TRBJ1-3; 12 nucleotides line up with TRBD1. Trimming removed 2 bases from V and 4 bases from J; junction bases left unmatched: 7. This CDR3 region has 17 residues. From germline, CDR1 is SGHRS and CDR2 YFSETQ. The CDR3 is CASSFSGTGGSGNTIYF. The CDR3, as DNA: TGCGCCAGCAGCTTCTCCGGGACAGGGGGCTCCGGAAACACCATATATTTT.

The CDR3 loop reads CATGGESSGANVLTF. As DNA, the CDR3 is TGTGCCACAGGGGGCGAGAGCTCTGGGGCCAACGTCCTGACTTTC. The V and J genes are TRBV10-3 and TRBJ2-6; 8 bases are shared with TRBD1. The germline V gene encodes CDR1 ENHRY and CDR2 SYGVKD. The V gene end was trimmed by 10 bases and the J gene end by 0 bases; junction bases not matched to a gene: 5. This CDR3 is 15 amino acids long.

The CDR3 region is CASSLRRTVNTGELFF. The CDR3 DNA follows: TGTGCCAGCAGTTTACGAAGGACAGTGAACACCGGGGAGCTGTTTTTT. The chain links TRBV27 to TRBJ2-2; TRBD1 is a possible D gene (6 bases). V dropped 2 bases and J dropped 1 base, with 11 bases sitting between them. CDR1 is MNHEY and CDR2 is SMNVEV in the germline V gene (reference sequence). This CDR3 spans 16 amino acids.

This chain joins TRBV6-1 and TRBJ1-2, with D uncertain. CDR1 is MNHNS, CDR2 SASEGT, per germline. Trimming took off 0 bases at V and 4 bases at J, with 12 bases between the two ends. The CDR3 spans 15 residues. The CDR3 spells CASSEALHGLYGYTF. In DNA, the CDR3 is TGTGCCAGCAGTGAAGCGCTTCACGGCCTCTATGGCTACACCTTC.

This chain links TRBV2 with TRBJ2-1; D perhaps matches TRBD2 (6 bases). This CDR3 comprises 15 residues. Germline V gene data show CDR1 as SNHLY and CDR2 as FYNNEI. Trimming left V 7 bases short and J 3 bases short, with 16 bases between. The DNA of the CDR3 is TGTGCCAGCAAGCCCTCCCACGGGGGCTACAATGAGCAGTTCTTC. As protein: CASKPSHGGYNEQFF.

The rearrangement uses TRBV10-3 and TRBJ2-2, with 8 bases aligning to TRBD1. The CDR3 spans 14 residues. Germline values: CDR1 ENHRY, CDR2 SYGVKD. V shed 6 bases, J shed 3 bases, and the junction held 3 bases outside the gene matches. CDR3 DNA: TGTGCCATCAGGCAGGGGGCCCACACCGGGGAGCTGTTTTTT. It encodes CAIRQGAHTGELFF.

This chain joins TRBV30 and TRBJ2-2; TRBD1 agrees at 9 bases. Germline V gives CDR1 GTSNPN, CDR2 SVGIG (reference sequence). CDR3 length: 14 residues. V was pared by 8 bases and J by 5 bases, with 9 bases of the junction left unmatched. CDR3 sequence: CAGGGTGRTGELFF. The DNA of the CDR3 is TGTGCCGGGGGGGGGACAGGGAGAACCGGGGAGCTGTTTTTT.

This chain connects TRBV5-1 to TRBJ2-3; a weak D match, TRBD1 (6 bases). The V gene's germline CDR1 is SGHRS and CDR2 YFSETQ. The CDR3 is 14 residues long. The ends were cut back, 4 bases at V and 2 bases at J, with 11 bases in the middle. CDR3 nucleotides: TGCGCCAGCAGCGCCGGACAGAACACAGATACGCAGTATTTT. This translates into CASSAGQNTDTQYF.

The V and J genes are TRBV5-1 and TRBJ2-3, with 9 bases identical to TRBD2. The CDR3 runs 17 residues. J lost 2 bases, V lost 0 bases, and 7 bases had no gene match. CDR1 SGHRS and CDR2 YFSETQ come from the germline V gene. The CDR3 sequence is CASSLAPSGVSTDTQYF. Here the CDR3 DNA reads TGCGCCAGCAGCTTGGCCCCTAGCGGGGTATCCACAGATACGCAGTATTTT.

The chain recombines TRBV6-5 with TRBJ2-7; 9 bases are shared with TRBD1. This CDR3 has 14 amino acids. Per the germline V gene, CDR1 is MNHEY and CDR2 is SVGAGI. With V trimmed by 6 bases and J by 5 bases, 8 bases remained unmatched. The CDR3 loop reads CASRPGQGFNEQYF. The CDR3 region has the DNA TGTGCCAGCAGGCCTGGACAGGGGTTCAACGAGCAGTACTTC.

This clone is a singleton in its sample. DNA of the CDR3: TGTGCCACCAGCAGCAGACGGGACTACGAGCAGTACTTC. This codes for CATSSRRDYEQYF. The chain combines TRBV15 with TRBJ2-7; D perhaps matches TRBD2 (5 bases). Germline V gene sequence: CDR1 LNHNV, CDR2 YYDKDF (reference sequence). With 3 bases removed from V and 3 bases from J, the gap between germline ends came to 9 bases. The CDR3 consists of 13 residues.

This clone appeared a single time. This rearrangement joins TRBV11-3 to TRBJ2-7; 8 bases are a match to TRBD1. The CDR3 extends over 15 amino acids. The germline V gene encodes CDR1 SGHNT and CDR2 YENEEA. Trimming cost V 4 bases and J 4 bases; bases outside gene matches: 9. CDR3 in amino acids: CASSSKTGVGYEQYF. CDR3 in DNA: TGTGCCAGCAGCTCAAAGACAGGGGTGGGTTACGAGCAGTACTTC.

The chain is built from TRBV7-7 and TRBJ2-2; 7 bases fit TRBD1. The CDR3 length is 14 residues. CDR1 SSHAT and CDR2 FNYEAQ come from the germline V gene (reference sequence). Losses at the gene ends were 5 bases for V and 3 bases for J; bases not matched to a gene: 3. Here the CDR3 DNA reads TGTGCCAGCAGCCCCACAGGGGACACCGGGGAGCTGTTTTTT. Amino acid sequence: CASSPTGDTGELFF.

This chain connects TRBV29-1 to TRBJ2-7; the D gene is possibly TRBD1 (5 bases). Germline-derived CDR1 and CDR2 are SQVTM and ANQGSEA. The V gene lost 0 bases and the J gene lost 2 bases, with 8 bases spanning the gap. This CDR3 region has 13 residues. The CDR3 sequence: CSVEDPRAYEQYF. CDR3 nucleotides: TGCAGCGTTGAAGATCCCAGGGCCTACGAGCAGTACTTC.

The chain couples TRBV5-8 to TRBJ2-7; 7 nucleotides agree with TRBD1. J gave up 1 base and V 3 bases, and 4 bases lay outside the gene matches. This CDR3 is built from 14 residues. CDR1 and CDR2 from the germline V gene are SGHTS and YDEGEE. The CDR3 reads CASSWRTGSYEQYF. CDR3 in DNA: TGTGCCAGCAGCTGGAGGACAGGATCCTACGAGCAGTACTTC.

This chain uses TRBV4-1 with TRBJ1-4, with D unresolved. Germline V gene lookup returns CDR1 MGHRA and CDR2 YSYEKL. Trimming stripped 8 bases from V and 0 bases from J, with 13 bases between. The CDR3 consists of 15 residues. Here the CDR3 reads CASAPDGTTNEKLFF. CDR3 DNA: TGCGCCAGCGCGCCAGACGGGACAACTAATGAAAAACTGTTTTTT.

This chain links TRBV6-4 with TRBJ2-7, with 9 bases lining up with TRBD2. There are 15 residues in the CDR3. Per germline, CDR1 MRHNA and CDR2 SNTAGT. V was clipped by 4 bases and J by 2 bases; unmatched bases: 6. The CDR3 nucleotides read TGTGCCAGCAGTGCTCCTAGCGGGGTCCCCTACGAGCAGTACTTC. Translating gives CASSAPSGVPYEQYF.

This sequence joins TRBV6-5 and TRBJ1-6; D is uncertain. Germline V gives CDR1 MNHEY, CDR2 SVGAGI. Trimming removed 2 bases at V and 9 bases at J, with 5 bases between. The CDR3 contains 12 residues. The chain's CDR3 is CASSYEGSPLHF. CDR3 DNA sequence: TGTGCCAGCAGTTACGAAGGTTCACCCCTCCACTTT.

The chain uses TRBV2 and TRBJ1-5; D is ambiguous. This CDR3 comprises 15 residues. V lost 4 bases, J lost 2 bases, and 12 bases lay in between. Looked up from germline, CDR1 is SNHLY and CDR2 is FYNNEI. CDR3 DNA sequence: TGTGCCAGCAGTGTTGGTCTCACAGGCAATCAGCCCCAGCATTTT. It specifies CASSVGLTGNQPQHF.

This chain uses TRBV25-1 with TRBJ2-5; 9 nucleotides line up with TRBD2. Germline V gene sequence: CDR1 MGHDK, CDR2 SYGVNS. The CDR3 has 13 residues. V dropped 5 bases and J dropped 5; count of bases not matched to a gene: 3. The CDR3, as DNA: TGTGCCAGCAGTCTAGCGGGGAGCGAGACCCAGTACTTC. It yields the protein CASSLAGSETQYF.

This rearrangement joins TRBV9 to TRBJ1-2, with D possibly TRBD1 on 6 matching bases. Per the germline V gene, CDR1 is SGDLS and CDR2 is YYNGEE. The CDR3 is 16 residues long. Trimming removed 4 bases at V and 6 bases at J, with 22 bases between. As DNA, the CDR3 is TGTGCCAGCAGCCCACGGCCTGGGCAGGGGATTAATGGCTACACCTTC. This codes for CASSPRPGQGINGYTF.

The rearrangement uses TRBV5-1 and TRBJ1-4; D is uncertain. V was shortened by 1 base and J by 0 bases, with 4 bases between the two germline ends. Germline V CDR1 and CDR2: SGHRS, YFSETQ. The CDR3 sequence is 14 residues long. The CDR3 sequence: CASSLSATNEKLFF. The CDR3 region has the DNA TGCGCCAGCAGCTTGAGCGCAACTAATGAAAAACTGTTTTTT.

The CDR3 coding sequence is TGTGCCAGCAGCCCAGGACTAGCGGGCTCCAATGAGCAGTTCTTC. Its translation is CASSPGLAGSNEQFF. The genes are TRBV5-4 and TRBJ2-1, with TRBD2 matching over 11 bases. The V gene end was trimmed by 4 bases and the J gene end by 6 bases; junction bases not matched to a gene: 6. The germline V gene encodes CDR1 SGHNT and CDR2 YYREEE (reference sequence). The CDR3 contains 15 residues.

In DNA form, the CDR3 reads TGCGCCAGCAGTGAGCGGCAGCAAGAGACCCAGTACTTC. The encoded protein is CASSERQQETQYF. This sequence joins TRBV10-1 and TRBJ2-5; D not resolved. Per germline, CDR1 WNHNN and CDR2 SYGVQD (reference sequence). V shed 2 bases and J shed 2 bases, with 6 bases lying between them. This CDR3 has 13 residues.

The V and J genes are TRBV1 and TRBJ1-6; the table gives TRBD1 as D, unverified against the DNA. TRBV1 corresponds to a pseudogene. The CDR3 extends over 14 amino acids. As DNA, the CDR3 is TGCACCAGCGATTTAAGGGGGCGAAATTCACCCCTCCACTTT. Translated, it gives CTSDLRGRNSPLHF.

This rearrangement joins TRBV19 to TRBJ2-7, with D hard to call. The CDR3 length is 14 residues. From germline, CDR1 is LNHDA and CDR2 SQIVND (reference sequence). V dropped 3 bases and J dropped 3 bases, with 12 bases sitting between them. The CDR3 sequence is CASSIDGTNYEQYF. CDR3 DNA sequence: TGTGCCAGTAGTATTGACGGAACCAACTACGAGCAGTACTTC.